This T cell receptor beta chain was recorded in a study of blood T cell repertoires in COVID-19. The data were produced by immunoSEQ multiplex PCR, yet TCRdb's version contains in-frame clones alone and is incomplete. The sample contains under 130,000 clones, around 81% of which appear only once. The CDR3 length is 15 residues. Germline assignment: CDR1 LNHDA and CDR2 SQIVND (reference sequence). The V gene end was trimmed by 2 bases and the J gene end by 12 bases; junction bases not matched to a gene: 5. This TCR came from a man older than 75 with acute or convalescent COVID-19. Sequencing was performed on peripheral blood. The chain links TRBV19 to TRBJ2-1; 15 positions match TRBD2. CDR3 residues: CASSIPGLAGGLQFF. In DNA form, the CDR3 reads TGTGCCAGTAGTATACCCGGACTAGCGGGAGGGCTGCAGTTCTTC.